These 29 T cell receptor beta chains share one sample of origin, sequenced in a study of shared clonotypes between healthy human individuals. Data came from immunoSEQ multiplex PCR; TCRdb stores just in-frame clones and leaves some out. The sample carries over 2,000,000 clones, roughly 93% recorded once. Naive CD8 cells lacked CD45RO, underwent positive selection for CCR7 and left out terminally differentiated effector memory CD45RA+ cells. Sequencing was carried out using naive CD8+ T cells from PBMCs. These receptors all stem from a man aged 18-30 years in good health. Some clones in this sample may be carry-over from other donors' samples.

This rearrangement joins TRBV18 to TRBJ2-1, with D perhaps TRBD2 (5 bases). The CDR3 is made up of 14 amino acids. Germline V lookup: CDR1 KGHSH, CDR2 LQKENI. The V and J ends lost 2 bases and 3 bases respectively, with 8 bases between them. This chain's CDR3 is CASSPTSYYNEQFF. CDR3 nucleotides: TGTGCCAGCTCACCAACTAGTTACTACAATGAGCAGTTCTTC.

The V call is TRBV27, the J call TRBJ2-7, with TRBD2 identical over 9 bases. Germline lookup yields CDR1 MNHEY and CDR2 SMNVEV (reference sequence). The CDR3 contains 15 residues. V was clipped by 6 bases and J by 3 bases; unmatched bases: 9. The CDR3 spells CASSVSLAGFYEQYF. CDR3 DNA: TGTGCCAGCAGCGTGAGTCTAGCGGGATTCTACGAGCAGTACTTC.

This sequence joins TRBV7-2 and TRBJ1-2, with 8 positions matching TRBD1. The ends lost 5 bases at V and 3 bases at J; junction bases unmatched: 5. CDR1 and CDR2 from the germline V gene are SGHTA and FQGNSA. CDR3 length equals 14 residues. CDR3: CASSAMTGDYGYTF. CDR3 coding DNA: TGTGCCAGCAGCGCGATGACAGGGGACTATGGCTACACCTTC.

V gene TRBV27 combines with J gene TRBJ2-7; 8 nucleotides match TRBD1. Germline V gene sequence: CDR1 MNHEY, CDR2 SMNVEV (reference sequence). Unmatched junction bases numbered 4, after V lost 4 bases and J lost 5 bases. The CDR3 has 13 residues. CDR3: CASSSWTGHEQYF. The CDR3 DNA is TGTGCCAGCAGTTCGTGGACAGGGCACGAGCAGTACTTC.

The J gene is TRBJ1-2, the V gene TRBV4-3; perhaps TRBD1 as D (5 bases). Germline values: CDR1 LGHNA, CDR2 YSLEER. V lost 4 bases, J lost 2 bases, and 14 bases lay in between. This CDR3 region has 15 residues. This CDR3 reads CASSLRQRTNYGYTF. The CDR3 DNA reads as TGCGCCAGCAGCCTACGACAGCGAACAAACTATGGCTACACCTTC.

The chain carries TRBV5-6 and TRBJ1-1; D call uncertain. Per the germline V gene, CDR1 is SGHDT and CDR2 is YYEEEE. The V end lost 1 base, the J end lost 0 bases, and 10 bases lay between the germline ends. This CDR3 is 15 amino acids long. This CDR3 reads CASSLTPRVNTEAFF. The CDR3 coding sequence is TGTGCCAGCAGCTTGACACCTAGGGTGAACACTGAAGCTTTCTTT.

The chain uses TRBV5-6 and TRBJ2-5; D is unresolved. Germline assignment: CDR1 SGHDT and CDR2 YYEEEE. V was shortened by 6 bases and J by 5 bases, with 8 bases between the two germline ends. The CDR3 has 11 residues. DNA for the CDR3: TGTGCCAGCACGAATTTGGAGACCCAGTACTTC. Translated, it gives CASTNLETQYF.

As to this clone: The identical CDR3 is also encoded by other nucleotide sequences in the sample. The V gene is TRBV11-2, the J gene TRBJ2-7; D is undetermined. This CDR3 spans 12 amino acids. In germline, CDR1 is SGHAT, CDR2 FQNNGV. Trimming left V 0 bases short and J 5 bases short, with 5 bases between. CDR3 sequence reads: CASSLDRHEQYF. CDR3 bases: TGTGCCAGCAGCTTAGATCGCCACGAGCAGTACTTC.

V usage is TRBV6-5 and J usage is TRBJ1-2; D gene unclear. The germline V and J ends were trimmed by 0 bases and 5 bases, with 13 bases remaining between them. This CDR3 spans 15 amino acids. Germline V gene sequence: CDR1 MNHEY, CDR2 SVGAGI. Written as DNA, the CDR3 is TGTGCCAGCAGTTACTCTACAGATAATCAATATGGCTACACCTTC. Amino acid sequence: CASSYSTDNQYGYTF.

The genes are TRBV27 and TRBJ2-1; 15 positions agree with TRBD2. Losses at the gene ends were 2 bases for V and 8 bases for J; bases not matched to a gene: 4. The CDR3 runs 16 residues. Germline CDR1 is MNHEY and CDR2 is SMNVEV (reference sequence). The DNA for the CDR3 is TGTGCCAGCAGTTTAATCGGACTAGCGGGAGGGGATGAGCAGTTCTTC. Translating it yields CASSLIGLAGGDEQFF.

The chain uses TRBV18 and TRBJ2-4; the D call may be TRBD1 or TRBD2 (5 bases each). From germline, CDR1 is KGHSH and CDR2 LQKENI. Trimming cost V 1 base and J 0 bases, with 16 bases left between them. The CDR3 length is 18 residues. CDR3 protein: CASSPRYRDPLAKNIQYF. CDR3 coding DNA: TGTGCCAGCTCACCACGGTACCGGGACCCCCTAGCCAAAAACATTCAGTACTTC.

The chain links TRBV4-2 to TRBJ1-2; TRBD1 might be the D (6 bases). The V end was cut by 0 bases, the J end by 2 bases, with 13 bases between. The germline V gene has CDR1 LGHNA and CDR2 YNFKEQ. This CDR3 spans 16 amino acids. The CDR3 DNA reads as TGTGCCAGCAGCCAAGATTCGGAGGGGGTGAACTATGGCTACACCTTC. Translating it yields CASSQDSEGVNYGYTF.

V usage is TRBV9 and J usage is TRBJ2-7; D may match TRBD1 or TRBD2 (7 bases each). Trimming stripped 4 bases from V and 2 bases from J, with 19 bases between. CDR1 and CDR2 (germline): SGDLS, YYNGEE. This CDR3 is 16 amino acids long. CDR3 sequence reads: CASSLGGGSSAYEQYF. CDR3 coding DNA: TGTGCCAGCAGCTTAGGGGGCGGGAGCAGCGCCTACGAGCAGTACTTC.

This CDR3 is CASSPRGNRYEQYF. CDR3 nucleotide sequence: TGTGCCAGCAGCCCACGGGGGAACCGCTACGAGCAGTACTTC. This chain connects TRBV4-2 to TRBJ2-7, with D possibly TRBD2 on 6 matching bases. The germline CDR1 and CDR2 sequences are LGHNA and YNFKEQ. The CDR3 spans 14 residues. The ends were cut back, 4 bases at V and 3 bases at J, with 13 bases in the middle.

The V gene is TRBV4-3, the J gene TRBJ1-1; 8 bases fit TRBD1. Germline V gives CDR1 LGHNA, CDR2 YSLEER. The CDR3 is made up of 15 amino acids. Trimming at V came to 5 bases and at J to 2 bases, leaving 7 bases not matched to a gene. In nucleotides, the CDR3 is TGCGCCAGCAGCGTTCGGACAGGGTCCAACACTGAAGCTTTCTTT. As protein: CASSVRTGSNTEAFF.

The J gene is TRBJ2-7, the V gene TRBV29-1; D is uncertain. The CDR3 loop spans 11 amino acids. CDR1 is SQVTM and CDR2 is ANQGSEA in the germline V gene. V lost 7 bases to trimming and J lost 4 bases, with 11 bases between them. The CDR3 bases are TGCAGCGCCACGTCCCCGTACGAGCAGTACTTC. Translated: CSATSPYEQYF.

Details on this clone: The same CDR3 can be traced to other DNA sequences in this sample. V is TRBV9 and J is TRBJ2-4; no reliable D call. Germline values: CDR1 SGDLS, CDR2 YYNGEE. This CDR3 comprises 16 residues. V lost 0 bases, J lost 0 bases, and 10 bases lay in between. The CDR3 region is CASSVGGGTAKNIQYF. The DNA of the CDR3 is TGTGCCAGCAGCGTAGGAGGCGGCACAGCCAAAAACATTCAGTACTTC.

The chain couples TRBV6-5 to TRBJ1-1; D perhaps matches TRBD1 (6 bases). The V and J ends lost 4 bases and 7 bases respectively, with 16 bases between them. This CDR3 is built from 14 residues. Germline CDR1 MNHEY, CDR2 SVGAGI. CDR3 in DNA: TGTGCCAGCAGTTCGGCCAGGGGATATGGTGAAGCTTTCTTT. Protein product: CASSSARGYGEAFF.

The CDR3 DNA is TGCGCCAGCAGCCAAGATCTACCGAGTGGCACCTACAATGAGCAGTTCTTC. It is translated as CASSQDLPSGTYNEQFF. The V call is TRBV4-3, the J call TRBJ2-1, with D unresolved. Germline assignment: CDR1 LGHNA and CDR2 YSLEER. CDR3 size: 17 residues. Between the trimmed V and J ends, which lost 0 bases and 2 bases, there was a span of 14 bases.

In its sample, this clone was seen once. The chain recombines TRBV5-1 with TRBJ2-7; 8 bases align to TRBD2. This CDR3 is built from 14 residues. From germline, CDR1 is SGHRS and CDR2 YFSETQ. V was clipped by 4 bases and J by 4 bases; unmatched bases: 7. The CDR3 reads CASSPGLGPYEQYF. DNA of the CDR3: TGCGCCAGCAGCCCGGGACTAGGGCCTTACGAGCAGTACTTC.

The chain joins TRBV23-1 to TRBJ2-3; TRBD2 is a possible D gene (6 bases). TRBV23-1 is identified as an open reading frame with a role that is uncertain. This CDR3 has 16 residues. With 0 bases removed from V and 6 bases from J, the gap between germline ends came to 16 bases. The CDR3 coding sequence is TGCGCCAGCAGTCAATCGGAGGGAGTGAGAGCGGATACGCAGTATTTT. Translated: CASSQSEGVRADTQYF.

This CDR3 reads CATSRDSSGRGNEQFF. The CDR3, as DNA: TGTGCCACCAGCAGAGATTCTAGCGGGAGGGGTAATGAGCAGTTCTTC. The chain carries TRBV15 and TRBJ2-1; 12 nucleotides line up with TRBD2. Germline CDR1 reads LNHNV; CDR2 reads YYDKDF (reference sequence). This CDR3 region has 16 residues. V lost 0 bases, J lost 7 bases, and 4 bases stayed unmatched.

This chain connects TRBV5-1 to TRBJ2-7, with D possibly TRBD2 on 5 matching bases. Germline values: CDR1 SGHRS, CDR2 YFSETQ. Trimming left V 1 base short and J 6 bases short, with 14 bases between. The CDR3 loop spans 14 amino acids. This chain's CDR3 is CASSLMKGGSEQYF. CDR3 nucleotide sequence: TGCGCCAGCAGCTTGATGAAGGGTGGGAGCGAGCAGTACTTC.

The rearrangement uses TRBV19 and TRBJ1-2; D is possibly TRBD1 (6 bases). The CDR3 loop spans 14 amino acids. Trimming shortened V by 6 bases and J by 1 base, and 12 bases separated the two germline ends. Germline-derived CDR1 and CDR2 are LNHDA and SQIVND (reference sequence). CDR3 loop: CASSLQGLNYGYTF. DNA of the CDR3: TGTGCCAGTAGCCTGCAGGGGCTTAACTATGGCTACACCTTC.

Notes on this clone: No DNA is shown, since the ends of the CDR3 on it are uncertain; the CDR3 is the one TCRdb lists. This CDR3 reads CASSKAVGQGSYSNQPQHF. The V and J genes are TRBV21-1 and TRBJ1-5; the D call in the table, TRBD1, was not verified against the DNA. TRBV21-1 is classified as a pseudogene. From its first to its last residue, the CDR3 has 19 amino acids.

The CDR3 protein is CAGARRPLPDTQYF. The CDR3 DNA follows: TGTGCCGGGGCCCGACGGCCTTTACCAGATACGCAGTATTTT. This sequence joins TRBV7-9 and TRBJ2-3; TRBD1 might be the D (5 bases). The ends were cut back, 11 bases at V and 4 bases at J, with 19 bases in the middle. Germline CDR1 SEHNR, CDR2 FQNEAQ (reference sequence). This CDR3 has 14 amino acids.

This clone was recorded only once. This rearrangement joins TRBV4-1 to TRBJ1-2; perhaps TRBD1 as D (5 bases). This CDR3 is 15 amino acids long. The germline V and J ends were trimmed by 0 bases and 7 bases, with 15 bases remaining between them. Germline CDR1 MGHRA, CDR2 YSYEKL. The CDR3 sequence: CASSQDHGQGFGYTF. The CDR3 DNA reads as TGCGCCAGCAGCCAAGATCACGGTCAGGGCTTTGGCTACACCTTC.

DNA for the CDR3: TGTGCCAGTAGTATAGGGGACCTCATGAACACTGAAGCTTTCTTT. It encodes CASSIGDLMNTEAFF. The V gene is TRBV19, the J gene TRBJ1-1; weak D call: TRBD1 (5 bases). CDR3 length: 15 residues. The germline CDR1 and CDR2 sequences are LNHDA and SQIVND (reference sequence). Between the trimmed V and J ends, which lost 1 base and 0 bases, there was a span of 9 bases.

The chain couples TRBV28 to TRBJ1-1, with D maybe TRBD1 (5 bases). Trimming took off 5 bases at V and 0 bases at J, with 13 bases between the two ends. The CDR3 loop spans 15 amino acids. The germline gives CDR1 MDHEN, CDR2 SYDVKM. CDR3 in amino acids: CASSGTQVVNTEAFF. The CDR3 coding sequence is TGTGCCAGCAGTGGAACACAGGTCGTGAACACTGAAGCTTTCTTT.